This TCR beta chain stems from a study of spatial heterogeneity in lung cancer. About the study: Counts of TCR transcripts in tumor regions correlated strongly with a matched bulk RNA-seq T cell module score. Whole-study results and caveats: Within tumors, counts of expanded alpha and beta TCRs tracked tumor mutation counts. Tumor T cell coverage was estimated at 6% to 7% for alpha and roughly 14% for beta chains.

The CDR3 is 13 amino acids. Germline V gene data show CDR1 as KGHSH and CDR2 as LQKENI. J gave up 6 bases and V 5 bases, and 3 bases lay outside the gene matches. TCRdb itself ran the 5' RACE reads through MiXCR, one entry per CDR3 protein. Of approximately 7,100 distinct CDR3 sequences in the sample, 12% were seen once. Time point given: sample taken at primary tumor resection. This clonotype was seen at least ten times. Its specificity is not known. This sequence joins TRBV18 and TRBJ2-7, with TRBD1 matching over 11 bases. The source is a male donor with early-stage non-small cell lung cancer. The sample was lung tumor tissue, taken at surgery. The CDR3 reads CASSRGTGGEQYF. In DNA, the CDR3 is TGTGCCAGCTCAAGAGGGACAGGGGGCGAGCAGTACTTC.